The 10 T cell receptor beta chains below come from one sample, sequenced in a study of blood T cell repertoires in COVID-19. Profiling relied on immunoSEQ multiplex PCR, and the TCRdb table lists in-frame clones only, not all of them. Of some 180,000 clones detected, 75% to 90% appear once; the ten largest clones hold 6.2%. Source material: PBMCs or T cells enriched from blood (not recorded which). These receptors were obtained from a man in his forties who had recovered from COVID-19.

The chain recombines TRBV5-8 with TRBJ2-2; 7 nucleotides agree with TRBD2. CDR1 is SGHTS, CDR2 YDEGEE, per germline. The junction had 7 bases not matched to a gene; V was cut back by 0 bases and J by 8 bases. This CDR3 is built from 15 residues. CDR3 DNA: TGTGCCAGCAGCTTGGAGGCGGGAGTAAAGGGGGAGCTGTTTTTT. This encodes CASSLEAGVKGELFF. Full variable domain (remainder filled in from reference TRBV5-8 and TRBJ2-2): EAGVTQSPTHLIKTRGQQATLRCSPISGHTSVYWYQQALGLGLQFLLWYDEGEERNRGNFPPRFSGRQFPNYSSELNVNALELEDSALYLCASSLEAGVKGELFFGEGSRLTVL.

This clone was counted only a few times. The chain is built from TRBV5-4 and TRBJ1-1, with D uncertain. Germline V lookup: CDR1 SGHNT, CDR2 YYREEE (reference sequence). The CDR3 extends over 14 amino acids. With 0 bases removed from V and 2 bases from J, the gap between germline ends came to 8 bases. CDR3 amino acids: CASSLGPGNTEAFF. The CDR3 DNA sequence: TGTGCCAGCAGCTTGGGTCCGGGTAACACTGAAGCTTTCTTT. The variable domain in full, with the rest retrieved from reference TRBV5-4 and TRBJ1-1, is ETGVTQSPTHLIKTRGQQVTLRCSSQSGHNTVSWYQQALGQGPQFIFQYYREEENGRGNFPPRFSGLQFPNYSSELNVNALELDDSALYLCASSLGPGNTEAFFGQGTRLTVV.

V is TRBV3-1 (or the pseudogene TRBV3-2) and J is TRBJ2-3; 7 bases align to TRBD2. Germline V gene sequence: CDR1 LGHDT, CDR2 YNNKEL (reference sequence). J gave up 0 bases and V 4 bases, and 1 base lay outside the gene matches. The CDR3 length is 14 residues. This chain's CDR3 is CASSLSGSTDTQYF. The DNA for the CDR3 is TGTGCCAGCAGCCTTAGCGGGAGCACAGATACGCAGTATTTT.

The chain couples TRBV19 to TRBJ2-7; D gene ambiguous. Trimming removed 2 bases at V and 5 bases at J, with 16 bases between. The CDR3 runs to 15 residues. Germline V gene data show CDR1 as LNHDA and CDR2 as SQIVND (reference sequence). The CDR3 reads CASSISRRSSDEQYF. Written as DNA, the CDR3 is TGTGCCAGTAGTATATCCCGCCGGTCGAGCGACGAGCAGTACTTC. The full variable domain, in which reference TRBV19 and TRBJ2-7 provide the parts outside the CDR3, is DGGITQSPKYLFRKEGQNVTLSCEQNLNHDAMYWYRQDPGQGLRLIYYSQIVNDFQKGDIAEGYSVSREKKESFPLTVTSAQKNPTAFYLCASSISRRSSDEQYFGPGTRLTVT.

The J gene is TRBJ1-2, the V gene TRBV3-1 (or the pseudogene TRBV3-2); D is possibly TRBD1 (5 bases). The CDR3 runs to 15 residues. Germline values: CDR1 LGHDT, CDR2 YNNKEL (reference sequence). The V end was cut by 4 bases, the J end by 3 bases, with 15 bases between. CDR3 amino acids: CASSPGGSWDYGYTF. CDR3 sequence (DNA): TGTGCCAGCAGCCCCGGGGGTTCCTGGGACTATGGCTACACCTTC.

The chain joins TRBV2 to TRBJ1-1; D is unclear. The ends were cut back, 4 bases at V and 1 base at J, with 7 bases in the middle. Germline V CDR1 and CDR2: SNHLY, FYNNEI. There are 13 residues in the CDR3. The CDR3 protein is CASSGGANTEAFF. The CDR3 region has the DNA TGTGCCAGCAGTGGGGGAGCGAACACTGAAGCTTTCTTT.

The J gene is TRBJ2-2, the V gene TRBV10-2, with 7 bases identical to TRBD1. The germline V gene encodes CDR1 WSHSY and CDR2 SAAADI. With 10 bases clipped from V and 0 bases from J, the junction kept 2 bases outside the gene matches. This CDR3 is 13 amino acids long. CDR3 coding DNA: TGCGCCACGGGACAGCCGAACACCGGGGAGCTGTTTTTT. The encoded protein is CATGQPNTGELFF.

The genes are TRBV11-2 and TRBJ2-7; 10 bases line up with TRBD2. Germline assignment: CDR1 SGHAT and CDR2 FQNNGV. This CDR3 is 16 amino acids long. V shed 1 base, J shed 2 bases, and the junction held 5 bases outside the gene matches. Here the CDR3 reads CASSLVVTSGPYEQYF. CDR3 bases: TGTGCCAGCAGCTTAGTGGTGACTAGCGGGCCCTACGAGCAGTACTTC.

This clone was picked up one time. This chain uses TRBV7-9 with TRBJ1-4; no clear D gene. This CDR3 region has 16 residues. The V end lost 4 bases, the J end lost 2 bases, and 14 bases lay between the germline ends. Germline V lookup: CDR1 SEHNR, CDR2 FQNEAQ (reference sequence). The CDR3 protein is CASSSDARRTNEKLFF. CDR3 sequence (DNA): TGTGCCAGCAGCTCAGACGCTAGGAGGACTAATGAAAAACTGTTTTTT.

The chain links TRBV12-5 to TRBJ1-2; D possibly corresponds to TRBD1 (5 bases). V lost 7 bases and J lost 1, with 16 bases in between. The CDR3 runs to 15 residues. Germline lookup yields CDR1 LGHNT and CDR2 FRNRAP. The CDR3 loop reads CASAPPQAFNYGYTF. In DNA, the CDR3 is TGTGCTAGTGCTCCCCCACAGGCTTTTAACTATGGCTACACCTTC.